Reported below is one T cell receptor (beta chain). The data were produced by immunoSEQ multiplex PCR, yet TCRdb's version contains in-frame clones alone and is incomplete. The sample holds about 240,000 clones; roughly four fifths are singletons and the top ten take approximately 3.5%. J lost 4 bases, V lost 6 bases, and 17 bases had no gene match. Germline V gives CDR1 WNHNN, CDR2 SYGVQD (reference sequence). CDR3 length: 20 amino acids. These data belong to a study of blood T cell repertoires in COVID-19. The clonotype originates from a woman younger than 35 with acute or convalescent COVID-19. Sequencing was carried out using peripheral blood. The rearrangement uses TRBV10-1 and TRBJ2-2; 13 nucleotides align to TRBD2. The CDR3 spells CASSRPLSTSGRTITGELFF. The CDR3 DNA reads TGCGCCAGCAGCAGACCCCTATCGACTAGCGGGAGGACGATCACCGGGGAGCTGTTTTTT.